Shown below are 23 T cell receptor beta chains from a single sample sequenced in a study of cytomegalovirus exposure and HLA in healthy donors. Use of 60 Vbeta and 13 Jbeta primers characterized the PCR. Measured with immunoSEQ multiplex PCR; TCRdb has only the in-frame clones, and not every one. The data show some 90,000 clones, roughly 77% seen once. Source material: PBMCs. These receptors were obtained from a man in his forties in good health and CMV-seronegative.

The chain carries TRBV6-6 and TRBJ1-6; tentative D call: TRBD1 (5 bases). V lost 7 bases and J lost 7, with 14 bases in between. The CDR3 spans 14 residues. Germline CDR1 MNHNY, CDR2 SVGAGI (reference sequence). The CDR3 coding sequence is TGTGCCAGCACCTCCGGGACTAGCAATTCACCCCTCCACTTT. Its translation is CASTSGTSNSPLHF.

The J gene is TRBJ1-5, the V gene TRBV7-2; the match to TRBD1 covers 9 bases. The CDR3 is 15 residues long. Germline CDR1 is SGHTA and CDR2 is FQGNSA. The J segment lost 5 bases and the V segment lost 2 bases, leaving 4 bases of the junction unmatched. The CDR3 DNA reads as TGTGCCAGCAGCTTAAAAACAGGGGGCTATCAGCCCCAGCATTTT. It encodes CASSLKTGGYQPQHF.

The chain employs TRBV11-2 and TRBJ2-5, with 7 positions matching TRBD1. Losses at the gene ends were 0 bases for V and 1 base for J; bases not matched to a gene: 11. This CDR3 is 18 amino acids long. CDR1 is SGHAT and CDR2 is FQNNGV in the germline V gene. The CDR3 DNA reads as TGTGCCAGCAGCTTAGATCTAGGGACAGATTCCTCCCAAGAGACCCAGTACTTC. This codes for CASSLDLGTDSSQETQYF. The entire variable domain, with the rest obtained from reference TRBV11-2 and TRBJ2-5, is as follows: EAGVAQSPRYKIIEKRQSVAFWCNPISGHATLYWYQQILGQGPKLLIQFQNNGVVDDSQLPKDRFSAERLKGVDSTLKIQPAKLEDSAVYLCASSLDLGTDSSQETQYFGPGTRLLVL.

The chain couples TRBV6-1 to TRBJ1-1; 8 nucleotides agree with TRBD1. This CDR3 contains 14 residues. With V trimmed by 6 bases and J by 4 bases, 7 bases remained unmatched. Germline V lookup: CDR1 MNHNS, CDR2 SASEGT. The CDR3 region is CASRGQVKGTEAFF. CDR3 nucleotide sequence: TGTGCCAGCAGGGGACAGGTTAAGGGCACTGAAGCTTTCTTT.

This chain links TRBV10-3 with TRBJ1-1; 7 nucleotides align to TRBD1. J was trimmed by 4 bases and V by 2 bases; bases with no gene match: 10. The CDR3 totals 16 residues. Germline V lookup: CDR1 ENHRY, CDR2 SYGVKD. The DNA of the CDR3 is TGTGCCATCAGTGAGCCCCAGACAGGGATGGTCACTGAAGCTTTCTTT. It specifies CAISEPQTGMVTEAFF.

The chain couples TRBV15 to TRBJ2-7, with 8 bases that match TRBD2. Germline V lookup: CDR1 LNHNV, CDR2 YYDKDF (reference sequence). The ends lost 3 bases at V and 5 bases at J; junction bases unmatched: 12. This CDR3 region has 16 residues. CDR3: CATSRKGGGRFDEQYF. The DNA for the CDR3 is TGTGCCACCAGCAGGAAGGGCGGGGGGCGATTCGACGAGCAGTACTTC.

This clone has just one count. The chain joins TRBV14 to TRBJ1-1; no firm D call. V gave up 4 bases and J gave up 4 bases, with 19 bases separating them. The CDR3 covers 16 residues. Per germline, CDR1 SGHDN and CDR2 FVKESK. Written as DNA, the CDR3 is TGTGCCAGCAGCCTCCTAAGACTCAGATCGGGCACTGAAGCTTTCTTT. Its translation is CASSLLRLRSGTEAFF.

This sequence joins TRBV7-7 and TRBJ2-5; 7 bases fit TRBD1. In germline, CDR1 is SSHAT, CDR2 FNYEAQ (reference sequence). V lost 1 base, J lost 5 bases, and 7 bases stayed unmatched. The CDR3 sequence is 15 residues long. The CDR3, as DNA: TGTGCCAGCAGCTTAGGACAGGGCAGCCAGGAGACCCAGTACTTC. Translation: CASSLGQGSQETQYF.

The genes are TRBV2 and TRBJ2-5; 11 bases line up with TRBD1. The CDR3 is 15 residues long. V shed 4 bases, J shed 2 bases, and the junction held 3 bases outside the gene matches. Per the germline V gene, CDR1 is SNHLY and CDR2 is FYNNEI. The CDR3 here is CASSGDRGAQETQYF. In DNA, the CDR3 is TGTGCCAGCAGTGGGGACAGGGGGGCACAAGAGACCCAGTACTTC.

The rearrangement uses TRBV5-4 and TRBJ2-7, with TRBD1 identical over 8 bases. The trim removed 4 bases at V and 4 bases at J, leaving 10 bases unmatched. The CDR3 spans 15 residues. Germline CDR1 and CDR2: SGHNT and YYREEE (reference sequence). CDR3 protein: CASSPRGRGLYEQYF. The CDR3 bases are TGTGCCAGCAGCCCCAGGGGGCGAGGATTGTACGAGCAGTACTTC.

Only one count was recorded for this clone. The V and J genes are TRBV10-3 and TRBJ1-1; TRBD1 might be the D (5 bases). The length of the CDR3 is 14 residues. V lost 4 bases, J lost 0 bases, and 9 bases lay in between. CDR1 and CDR2 (germline): ENHRY, SYGVKD. The CDR3 here is CAISGQSMNTEAFF. Here the CDR3 DNA reads TGTGCCATCAGTGGACAGTCTATGAACACTGAAGCTTTCTTT.

This rearrangement joins TRBV28 to TRBJ1-1, with TRBD1 matching over 8 bases. The CDR3 loop spans 13 amino acids. V shed 2 bases, J shed 4 bases, and the junction held 0 bases outside the gene matches. Per the germline V gene, CDR1 is MDHEN and CDR2 is SYDVKM. The CDR3 sequence: CASSLGTGTEAFF. DNA of the CDR3: TGTGCCAGCAGTTTAGGGACAGGCACTGAAGCTTTCTTT.

The chain joins TRBV7-6 to TRBJ2-1, with 9 bases lining up with TRBD2. The germline V gene encodes CDR1 SGHVS and CDR2 FNYEAQ. The CDR3 is 17 amino acids. Trimming took 2 bases from V and 6 from J; bases not matched to a gene: 11. Written as DNA, the CDR3 is TGTGCCAGCAGCTTACTCGGCGGGGGGGGGAGTATCAATGAGCAGTTCTTC. Protein sequence: CASSLLGGGGSINEQFF.

This clone was detected only a few times. The chain employs TRBV7-2 and TRBJ2-5; 13 bases are shared with TRBD2. The CDR3 extends over 19 amino acids. Germline CDR1 reads SGHTA; CDR2 reads FQGNSA. Trimming cost V 5 bases and J 5 bases; bases outside gene matches: 17. CDR3 nucleotide sequence: TGTGCCAGCAGCCTACAACCGATACTCACTAGCGGGGGGGAGGAGACCCAGTACTTC. Its protein product is CASSLQPILTSGGEETQYF.

The V gene is TRBV7-3, the J gene TRBJ2-1; 8 bases fit TRBD2. V lost 5 bases, J lost 7 bases, and 13 bases stayed unmatched. This CDR3 is 16 amino acids long. Germline-derived CDR1 and CDR2 are SGHTA and FQGTGA. CDR3 DNA: TGTGCCAGCAGCCCCGACTCTGGCGGGGGGCCAAATGAGCAGTTCTTC. Translating it yields CASSPDSGGGPNEQFF.

The chain joins TRBV7-9 to TRBJ2-7; D possibly corresponds to TRBD1 (5 bases). This CDR3 is 14 amino acids long. Germline assignment: CDR1 SEHNR and CDR2 FQNEAQ (reference sequence). Trimming shortened V by 7 bases and J by 2 bases, and 15 bases separated the two germline ends. This CDR3 is CASNHGHKTYEQYF. The CDR3 DNA reads as TGTGCCAGCAACCACGGACACAAAACCTACGAGCAGTACTTC.

The chain recombines TRBV7-2 with TRBJ2-6; D remains ambiguous. The germline V gene has CDR1 SGHTA and CDR2 FQGNSA. This CDR3 spans 17 amino acids. Deletions cut 1 base from V and 2 bases from J, with 12 bases between. CDR3 loop: CASSLVSGFAGANVLTF. CDR3 bases: TGTGCCAGCAGCTTAGTTTCAGGTTTCGCTGGGGCCAACGTCCTGACTTTC.

The chain links TRBV5-8 to TRBJ2-2; 9 bases are shared with TRBD1. CDR3 length equals 18 residues. Germline V gene data show CDR1 as SGHTS and CDR2 as YDEGEE. Germline trimming cut 0 bases from V and 0 bases from J; bases unmatched to any gene: 6. The CDR3 DNA sequence: TGTGCCAGCAGCTTGGGGACAGGGGTTCCCGCGAACACCGGGGAGCTGTTTTTT. Translated: CASSLGTGVPANTGELFF.

J is TRBJ1-1 and V is TRBV7-2; 7 bases are shared with TRBD1. Trimming cost V 5 bases and J 5 bases; bases outside gene matches: 14. The CDR3 length is 16 residues. In germline, CDR1 is SGHTA, CDR2 FQGNSA. The CDR3 DNA reads as TGTGCCAGCAGCCTACTTTTAGACAGGGTCTTAACTGAAGCTTTCTTT. This gives the protein CASSLLLDRVLTEAFF. Variable domain in full (rest from reference TRBV7-2 and TRBJ1-1): GAGVSQSPSNKVTEKGKDVELRCDPISGHTALYWYRQSLGQGLEFLIYFQGNSAPDKSGLPSDRFSAERTGGSVSTLTIQRTQQEDSAVYLCASSLLLDRVLTEAFFGQGTRLTVV.

The chain combines TRBV7-9 with TRBJ2-7; 7 positions agree with TRBD1. The length of the CDR3 is 14 residues. V lost 5 bases, J lost 4 bases, and 8 bases stayed unmatched. CDR1 SEHNR and CDR2 FQNEAQ come from the germline V gene (reference sequence). The CDR3 DNA follows: TGTGCCAGCAGCCACAGGGGCGAGGGGTACGAGCAGTACTTC. Its protein product is CASSHRGEGYEQYF. Combining the CDR3 with reference TRBV7-9 and TRBJ2-7 gives the whole variable domain DTGVSQNPRHKITKRGQNVTFRCDPISEHNRLYWYRQTLGQGPEFLTYFQNEAQLEKSRLLSDRFSAERPKGSFSTLEIQRTEQGDSAMYLCASSHRGEGYEQYFGPGTRLTVT.

This chain connects TRBV7-8 to TRBJ1-5, with D possibly TRBD1 on 5 matching bases. Trimming took 6 bases from V and 4 from J, leaving 16 bases between them. Germline CDR1 and CDR2: SGHVS and FQNEAQ. This CDR3 is built from 15 residues. The CDR3 loop is CASRVGGALNQPQHF. Here the CDR3 DNA reads TGTGCCAGCAGGGTGGGAGGGGCGTTGAATCAGCCCCAGCATTTT. Filled out from reference TRBV7-8 and TRBJ1-5, the complete variable domain reads GAGVSQSPRYKVAKRGQDVALRCDPISGHVSLFWYQQALGQGPEFLTYFQNEAQLDKSGLPSDRFFAERPEGSVSTLKIQRTQQEDSAVYLCASRVGGALNQPQHFGDGTRLSIL.

This chain joins TRBV28 and TRBJ2-7; TRBD1 aligns across 9 bases. Germline lookup yields CDR1 MDHEN and CDR2 SYDVKM. The junction had 10 bases not matched to a gene; V was cut back by 7 bases and J by 0 bases. The CDR3 is 16 residues long. The CDR3 coding sequence is TGTGCCAGCACCCCGGGGGGACAGGGTAGCTCCTACGAGCAGTACTTC. Protein product: CASTPGGQGSSYEQYF.

This sequence joins TRBV7-9 and TRBJ1-4; unclear D gene. CDR1 and CDR2 (germline): SEHNR, FQNEAQ (reference sequence). This CDR3 has 14 residues. V was clipped by 2 bases and J by 8 bases, with 12 bases between them. CDR3 sequence: CASSLLQSGEKLFF. In DNA, the CDR3 is TGTGCCAGCAGCTTACTACAGTCTGGGGAAAAACTGTTTTTT. Full variable domain (outside the CDR3, taken from reference TRBV7-9 and TRBJ1-4): DTGVSQNPRHKITKRGQNVTFRCDPISEHNRLYWYRQTLGQGPEFLTYFQNEAQLEKSRLLSDRFSAERPKGSFSTLEIQRTEQGDSAMYLCASSLLQSGEKLFFGSGTQLSVL.